This T cell receptor beta chain was retrieved from a study of cytomegalovirus exposure and HLA in healthy donors. Trimming pared 3 bases from V and 4 bases from J, leaving 21 bases between. Germline values: CDR1 LNHNV, CDR2 YYDKDF (reference sequence). The CDR3 loop spans 17 amino acids. This clone was counted only a few times. Its specificity is unknown. TCRdb keeps only in-frame clones here, not all; method: immunoSEQ multiplex PCR. The sample carries about 74,000 clones, around 94% recorded once. Study-level points and caveats: Cytomegalovirus association was listed for about 180 TCR beta chains. A few of the chains that were CMV-associated were confirmed in vitro to be specific for CMV antigens. The dataset shows that most TCR sequences were rare, while some public TCRs occurred in many donors.

Sequencing input: PBMCs. This TCR derives from a woman between 18 and 29 years old in good health and CMV-seropositive. The chain has TRBV15 and TRBJ1-2; possibly TRBD1 for D (5 bases). This CDR3 is CATSRGLPGAGGYGYTF. As DNA, the CDR3 is TGTGCCACCAGCAGGGGCCTCCCCGGGGCGGGGGGCTATGGCTACACCTTC.